Below are 3 T cell receptor beta chains sequenced from a single sample in a study of siplizumab effects on memory and regulatory T cells. The repertoire was sequenced with immunoSEQ multiplex PCR; TCRdb's copy has only in-frame clones and lacks some. Among over 85,000 clones listed, roughly 93% were seen once. The sample was CD8+ T cells sorted from blood. Receptor source: a human donor in good health.

The V gene is TRBV6-4, the J gene TRBJ2-3; perhaps TRBD1 as D (5 bases). The V gene lost 3 bases and the J gene lost 2 bases, with 15 bases spanning the gap. The length of the CDR3 is 16 residues. Germline loops: CDR1 MRHNA, CDR2 SNTAGT. The CDR3 spells CASSEGKGNPTDTQYF. The CDR3 nucleotides are TGTGCCAGCAGTGAAGGGAAGGGGAACCCCACAGATACGCAGTATTTT.

Concerning this clone itself: Germline is not matched at one junction end, which may reflect a read error. The genes are TRBV7-7 and TRBJ2-1; D gene ambiguous. The CDR3 loop spans 15 amino acids. Germline CDR1 is SSHAT and CDR2 is FNYEAQ (reference sequence). In DNA form, the CDR3 reads TGTGCTAGCAGCCTGGGTTCTTACTCCTACAATGAGCAGTTCTTC. Protein sequence: CASSLGSYSYNEQFF.

There are a few counts of this clone. The rearrangement links TRBV9 to TRBJ1-2, with 7 nucleotides matching TRBD1. CDR3 length: 19 residues. J gave up 8 bases and V 1 base, and 23 bases lay outside the gene matches. Germline V gives CDR1 SGDLS, CDR2 YYNGEE. Here the CDR3 reads CASSVRTGAGGDLLFGYTF. CDR3 nucleotide sequence: TGTGCCAGCAGCGTAAGGACTGGGGCAGGGGGTGATTTACTGTTCGGCTACACCTTC.